This T cell receptor (beta chain) was recorded in a study of blood T cell repertoires in COVID-19. Study-level background: The samples span acute and convalescent COVID-19 from the United States, Italy and Spain.

Source study methods: Amplification of reference gene primers provided the estimated nucleated cell counts. Produced via immunoSEQ multiplex PCR; TCRdb's table is partial and in-frame only. D and trimming come from the DNA, and the V and J calls and clone size come from that table. The data contain around 360,000 clones, more than 75% of them singletons. Germline V CDR1 and CDR2: SGHRS, YFSETQ. Trimming cost V 0 bases and J 5 bases; bases outside gene matches: 4. The CDR3 is 14 residues long. Living in about two dozen US areas, the participants were between roughly 18 and 90 years of age. Each participant's cohort was designated according to participant-reported clinical history.

The sequencing input was PBMCs or T cells enriched from blood (not recorded which). This clonotype originated in a woman aged 25-40 years who had recovered from COVID-19. The rearrangement joins TRBV5-1 to TRBJ1-1; 7 bases align to TRBD1. The CDR3 sequence: CASSLVGGSTEAFF. Written as DNA, the CDR3 is TGCGCCAGCAGCTTGGTAGGGGGCAGTACTGAAGCTTTCTTT.